One and the same sample provided the 8 T cell receptor beta chains below, sequenced in a study of T cells in Graves' hyperthyroidism and ophthalmopathy. RNA transcripts gave rise to amplified TCR beta CDR3 regions. HTBI primers were the set used in a first-round RT-PCR of the TCR CDR3. TCRdb re-called the multiplex PCR reads with MiXCR, one entry per CDR3 protein. The sample shows 500,000 to 650,000 distinct CDR3 sequences, roughly 14% of them seen only once. Source material: blood. These receptors originate from a woman aged 45-59 years with Graves' ophthalmopathy.

The chain carries TRBV30 and TRBJ2-1, with 7 bases matching TRBD2. The CDR3 consists of 13 residues. CDR1 GTSNPN and CDR2 SVGIG come from the germline V gene (reference sequence). J gave up 6 bases and V 3 bases, and 5 bases lay outside the gene matches. CDR3 nucleotides: TGTGCCTGGAGACTAGCGAGAAGCAATGAGCAGTTCTTC. It is translated as CAWRLARSNEQFF.

The chain joins TRBV20-1 to TRBJ1-2; 10 bases are shared with TRBD1. Trimming at V came to 2 bases and at J to 5 bases, leaving 11 bases not matched to a gene. Per the germline V gene, CDR1 is DFQATT and CDR2 is SNEGSKA (reference sequence). The length of the CDR3 is 16 residues. In DNA form, the CDR3 reads TGCAGTGCTAGACTGGACCCCGGGACAGGGGAATATGGCTACACCTTC. Its translation: CSARLDPGTGEYGYTF.

This clonotype has only a few counts. V is TRBV6-2 or TRBV6-3 and J is TRBJ2-7, with 9 bases matching TRBD2. The germline V gene has CDR1 MNHEY and CDR2 SVGEGT. J gave up 4 bases and V 6 bases, and 10 bases lay outside the gene matches. This CDR3 is built from 15 residues. Here the CDR3 reads CASSRFSGSAYEQYF. The DNA of the CDR3 is TGTGCCAGCAGCCGTTTTAGCGGGAGTGCGTACGAGCAGTACTTC.

V gene TRBV2 combines with J gene TRBJ1-5; no clear D gene. This CDR3 comprises 16 residues. The germline gives CDR1 SNHLY, CDR2 FYNNEI. Deletions cut 5 bases from V and 0 bases from J, with 14 bases between. CDR3 amino acids: CASSRERGFSNQPQHF. The DNA for the CDR3 is TGTGCCAGCAGTCGGGAGCGCGGGTTTAGCAATCAGCCCCAGCATTTT.

The V gene is TRBV14, the J gene TRBJ2-2; no firm D call. The CDR3 sequence is 15 residues long. The V gene's germline CDR1 is SGHDN and CDR2 FVKESK. V lost 5 bases to trimming and J lost 3 bases, with 13 bases between them. CDR3 coding DNA: TGTGCCAGCAGCTTACTGGACCCATACACCGGGGAGCTGTTTTTT. It codes for CASSLLDPYTGELFF.

For this clonotype: A read error may be the cause here, since a much bigger clone is one base away. Without the conserved terminal phenylalanine or tryptophan, this CDR3 likely stems from a read error. The CDR3, as DNA: TGCAGCGTTGAAAAACCGACTAGTTTTTCCTACAATGAGCAGTTCCTC. This codes for CSVEKPTSFSYNEQFL. The rearrangement links TRBV29-1 to TRBJ2-1, with TRBD2 as a possible D gene (6 bases). The length of the CDR3 is 16 residues. Trimming took 2 bases from V and 1 from J, leaving 15 bases between them. In germline, CDR1 is SQVTM, CDR2 ANQGSEA.

This clonotype was seen ten or more times. The rearrangement links TRBV12-3 or TRBV12-4 to TRBJ2-1; TRBD2 aligns across 13 bases. CDR3 length: 19 residues. With V trimmed by 3 bases and J by 7 bases, 15 bases remained unmatched. CDR3 region: CASSLSDSAGLAGMNEQFF. DNA for the CDR3: TGTGCCAGCAGTTTGAGTGACAGCGCGGGACTAGCGGGAATGAATGAGCAGTTCTTC.

This clonotype was picked up many times. The rearrangement joins TRBV7-9 to TRBJ1-1; no definite D call. V lost 5 bases to trimming and J lost 6 bases, with 13 bases between them. The CDR3 extends over 13 amino acids. Germline V gene data show CDR1 as SEHNR and CDR2 as FQNEAQ (reference sequence). CDR3 coding DNA: TGTGCCAGCAGCCAGATACGAGGTTCTGAAGCTTTCTTT. It specifies CASSQIRGSEAFF.